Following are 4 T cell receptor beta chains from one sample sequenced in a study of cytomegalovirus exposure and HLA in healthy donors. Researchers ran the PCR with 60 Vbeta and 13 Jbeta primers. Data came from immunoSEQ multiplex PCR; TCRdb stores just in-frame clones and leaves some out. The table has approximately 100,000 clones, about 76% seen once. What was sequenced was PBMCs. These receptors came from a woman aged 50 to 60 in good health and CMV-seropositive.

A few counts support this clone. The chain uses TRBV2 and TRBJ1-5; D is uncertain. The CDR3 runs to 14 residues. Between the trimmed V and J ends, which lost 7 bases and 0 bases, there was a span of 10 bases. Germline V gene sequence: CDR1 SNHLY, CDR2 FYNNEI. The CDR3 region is CASTPNYSNQPQHF. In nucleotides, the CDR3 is TGTGCCAGCACCCCAAACTATAGCAATCAGCCCCAGCATTTT.

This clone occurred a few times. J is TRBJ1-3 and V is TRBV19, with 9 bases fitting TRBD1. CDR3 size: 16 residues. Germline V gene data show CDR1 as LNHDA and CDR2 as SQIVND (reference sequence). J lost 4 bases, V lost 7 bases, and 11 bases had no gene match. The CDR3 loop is CASMSQGQGLGNTIYF. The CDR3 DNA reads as TGTGCCAGTATGAGCCAAGGACAGGGGCTCGGAAACACCATATATTTT.

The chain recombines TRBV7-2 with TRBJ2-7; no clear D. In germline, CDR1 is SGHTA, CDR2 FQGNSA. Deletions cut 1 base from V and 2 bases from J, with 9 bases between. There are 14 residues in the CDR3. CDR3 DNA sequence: TGTGCCAGCAGCTTAGTATCCTTAACCTACGAGCAGTACTTC. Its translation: CASSLVSLTYEQYF.

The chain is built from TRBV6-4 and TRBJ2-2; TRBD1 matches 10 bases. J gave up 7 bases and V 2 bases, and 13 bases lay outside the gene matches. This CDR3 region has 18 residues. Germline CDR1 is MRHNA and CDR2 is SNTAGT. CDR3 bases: TGTGCCAGCAGTGACCCGGACCCGGACAGGGGGAGTGACGGGGAGCTGTTTTTT. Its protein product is CASSDPDPDRGSDGELFF.